This T cell receptor (beta chain) is drawn from a study of sequential checkpoint blockade in melanoma (dated by TCRdb to between 2017 and 2020). Background on the whole study: Patients were randomized 1:1 to first-line nivolumab followed by ipilimumab (arm A) or ipilimumab followed by nivolumab (arm B). Both trial sequences were followed by maintenance nivolumab. DNA from more than 70 pretreatment melanoma tumor samples was subjected to TCRbeta immunosequencing. For about two dozen patients, matched tumor biopsies were obtained before treatment and at week 13, following single-agent nivolumab (arm A) or ipilimumab (arm B). In about 80% of the matched pre- and post-treatment tumor biopsy pairs, both biopsies came from the same lesion.

The treatment or condition label here, explained by the study, means: randomized to nivolumab then ipilimumab (arm A) or the reverse (arm B). None of the trial patients had been given prior DNA-damaging chemotherapy. Samples came from patients with melanoma in CheckMate 064, a randomized, open-label phase II trial of sequential checkpoint blockade. Tumor TCR sequencing used genomic DNA from formalin-fixed paraffin-embedded (FFPE) tissue samples. This clone was observed a few times. There is no known antigen for this receptor. No base qualities exist here, and no much larger clone lies one base off it. The immunoSEQ Assay was used to immunosequence TCRbeta CDR3 regions from genomic DNA. Prior to high-throughput sequencing, genomic DNA was amplified by bias-controlled multiplex PCR. For the original study's pipeline: To quantify the absolute abundance of each unique TCRbeta CDR3 region, the sequences were collapsed and filtered. Clonality, defined as 1 minus Pielou's evenness, was calculated using only productive rearrangements. To compute tumor T-cell fraction, TCRbeta template counts were normalized to usable DNA, with usable DNA estimated from several housekeeping genes. A previously published method was used to identify clones whose frequencies were significantly greater in on-treatment samples than in baseline samples. Not all clones reach the TCRdb copy of this immuneACCESS table, which keeps in-frame sequences only. Checked studies attribute under half of the gap to unresolved V genes and leave the rest unexplained. The V and J calls and the clone size are those of that table, but D and trimming were determined from the DNA. The sample data list some 10,000 clones, and more than 25% of these were observed just once. The top ten constitute 20% to 30% of the sample.

The CDR3 starts with the cysteine, ends with the phenylalanine, and has 16 residues. Left in the record is the CDR3 DNA by itself, 48 bases read in frame from the first base. Trimming at the junction amounts to 5 bases on V and 1 base on J, and the germline ends lie 16 bases apart. CDR1 and CDR2 are read off the germline V gene as MNHGY and SAAAGT. The investigation overall reported the following: Patients whose tumor T-cell fraction and clonality increased by week 13 were about 30 times more likely to achieve clinical benefit. The model for predicting response that combines TCR metrics with mutation burden needs to be validated in larger, independent patient cohorts. PD-L1 staining and CD8+ T-cell counts correlated with tumor T-cell fraction and clonality, whereas mutational load did not. Among patients in the nivolumab-first arm (arm A), tumor TIL clonality before treatment was associated with response (P = .04). Within-arm analyses of tumor T-cell fraction were constrained by small sample sizes and reduced statistical power.

The sequenced sample was tumor tissue (inferred from file names), obtained from a patient given nivolumab and ipilimumab in sequence. This clonotype was obtained from a human donor with melanoma. The chain uses TRBV6-8 and TRBJ2-3; a weak D assignment points to TRBD1 (5 bases agree). The nucleotide sequence reads as follows: TGTGCCAGCAGTGTCGACTTGGGCAGGGGCACAGATACGCAGTATTTT. It encodes CASSVDLGRGTDTQYF.